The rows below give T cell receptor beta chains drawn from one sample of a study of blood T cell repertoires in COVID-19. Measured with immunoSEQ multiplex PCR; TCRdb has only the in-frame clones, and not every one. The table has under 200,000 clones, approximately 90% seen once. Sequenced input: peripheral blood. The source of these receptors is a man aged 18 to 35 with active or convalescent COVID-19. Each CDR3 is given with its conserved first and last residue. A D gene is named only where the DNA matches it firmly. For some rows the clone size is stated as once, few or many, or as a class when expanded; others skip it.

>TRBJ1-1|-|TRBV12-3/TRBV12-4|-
CASRKGHAFF
TGTGCCAGCAGAAAGGGGCACGCTTTCTTT
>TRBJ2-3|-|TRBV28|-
CASSLTVLSSTDTQYF
TGTGCCAGCAGTTTAACGGTGCTCTCTAGCACAGATACGCAGTATTTT
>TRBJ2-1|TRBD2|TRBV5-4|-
CASSPSGGAYEQFF
TGTGCCAGCAGCCCTAGCGGGGGGGCCTATGAGCAGTTCTTC
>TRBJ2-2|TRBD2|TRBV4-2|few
CASSPQTSGSATGELFF
TGTGCCAGCAGCCCACAGACTAGCGGGAGTGCGACCGGGGAGCTGTTTTTT
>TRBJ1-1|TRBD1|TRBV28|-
CASSSRGTANTEAFF
TGTGCCAGCAGTTCCCGGGGGACAGCGAACACTGAAGCTTTCTTT
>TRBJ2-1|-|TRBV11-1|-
CASSLAGSNEQFF
TGTGCCAGCAGCTTAGCTGGGAGCAATGAGCAGTTCTTC
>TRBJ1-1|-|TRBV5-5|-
CASSREGHRNTEAFF
TGTGCCAGCAGCCGGGAGGGGCACCGGAACACTGAAGCTTTCTTT
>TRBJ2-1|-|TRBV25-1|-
CASSEQVNEQFF
TGTGCCAGCAGTGAACAGGTCAATGAGCAGTTCTTC
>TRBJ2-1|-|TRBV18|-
CASSPADMGSYNEQFF
TGTGCCAGCTCACCGGCGGACATGGGTTCCTACAATGAGCAGTTCTTC
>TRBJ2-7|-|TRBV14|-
CASSQWAGASEQYF
TGTGCCAGCAGCCAATGGGCAGGGGCGAGCGAGCAGTACTTC
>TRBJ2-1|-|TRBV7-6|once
CASSLMAGQGTYNEQFF
TGTGCCAGCAGCTTAATGGCAGGGCAGGGCACCTACAATGAGCAGTTCTTC
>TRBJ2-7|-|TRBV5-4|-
CASSLGRGYYEQYF
TGTGCCAGCAGCTTGGGGCGCGGTTATTACGAGCAGTACTTC
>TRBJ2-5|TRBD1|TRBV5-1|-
CASMGQGQETQYF
TGCGCCAGCATGGGACAGGGCCAAGAGACCCAGTACTTC
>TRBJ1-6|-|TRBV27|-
CASSLGTEGGLLHF
TGTGCCAGCAGTTTGGGGACTGAGGGTGGCCTCCTCCACTTT
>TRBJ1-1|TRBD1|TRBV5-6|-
CASRRQGAGWTEAFF
TGTGCCAGCAGACGCCAGGGGGCTGGTTGGACTGAAGCTTTCTTT
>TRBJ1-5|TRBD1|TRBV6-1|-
CASSESRDRVPQHF
TGTGCCAGCAGTGAATCTAGGGACAGGGTACCCCAGCATTTT
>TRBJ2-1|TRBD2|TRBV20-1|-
CSATGGLAPFF
TGCAGTGCTACAGGAGGACTAGCCCCGTTCTTC
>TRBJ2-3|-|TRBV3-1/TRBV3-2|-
CASSRRGARSGPDTQYF
TGTGCCAGCAGCCGCAGAGGGGCTCGCAGCGGGCCAGATACGCAGTATTTT
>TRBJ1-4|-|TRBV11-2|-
CASSSPRSGAKLFF
TGTGCCAGCAGCTCTCCGAGGTCTGGGGCAAAACTGTTTTTT
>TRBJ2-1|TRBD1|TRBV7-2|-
CASSQGGQYYNEQFF
TGTGCCAGCAGTCAAGGGGGACAGTACTACAATGAGCAGTTCTTC
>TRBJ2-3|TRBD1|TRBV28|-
CASSLPGTGVLSTDTQYF
TGTGCCAGCAGTCTGCCCGGGACAGGGGTCCTTAGCACAGATACGCAGTATTTT
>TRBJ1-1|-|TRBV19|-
CASSIPGGGTEAFF
TGTGCCAGTAGTATCCCAGGCGGCGGGACTGAAGCTTTCTTT
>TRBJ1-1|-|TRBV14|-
CASSQDIGVNTEAFF
TGTGCCAGCAGCCAAGACATAGGGGTGAACACTGAAGCTTTCTTT